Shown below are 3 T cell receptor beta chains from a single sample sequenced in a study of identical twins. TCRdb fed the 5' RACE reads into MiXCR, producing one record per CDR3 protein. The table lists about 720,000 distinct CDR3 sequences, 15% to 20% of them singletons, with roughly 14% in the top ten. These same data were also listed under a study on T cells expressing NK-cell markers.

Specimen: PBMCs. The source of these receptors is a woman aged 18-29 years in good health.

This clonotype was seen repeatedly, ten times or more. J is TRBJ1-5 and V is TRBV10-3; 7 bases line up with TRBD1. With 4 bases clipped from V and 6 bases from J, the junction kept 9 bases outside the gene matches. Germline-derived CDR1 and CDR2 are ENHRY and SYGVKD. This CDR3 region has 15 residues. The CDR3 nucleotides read TGTGCCATCAGTGCCACAGGGGAAACTATTCAGCCCCAGCATTTT. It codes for CAISATGETIQPQHF.

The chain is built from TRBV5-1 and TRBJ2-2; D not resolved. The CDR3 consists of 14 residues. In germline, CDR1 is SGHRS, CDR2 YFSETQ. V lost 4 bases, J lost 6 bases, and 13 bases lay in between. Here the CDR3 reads CASSADPLPGELFF. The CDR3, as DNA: TGCGCCAGCAGCGCGGACCCCTTACCCGGGGAGCTGTTTTTT.

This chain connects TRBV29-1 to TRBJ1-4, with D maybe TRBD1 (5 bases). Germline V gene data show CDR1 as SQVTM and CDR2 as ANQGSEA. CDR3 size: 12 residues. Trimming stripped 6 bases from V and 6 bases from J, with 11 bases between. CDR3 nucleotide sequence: TGCAGCGTGGCGCAGGGAGATGAAAAACTGTTTTTT. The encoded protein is CSVAQGDEKLFF. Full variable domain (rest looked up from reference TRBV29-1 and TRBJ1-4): SAVISQKPSRDICQRGTSLTIQCQVDSQVTMMFWYRQQPGQSLTLIATANQGSEATYESGFVIDKFPISRPNLTFSTLTVSNMSPEDSSIYLCSVAQGDEKLFFGSGTQLSVL.